Listed here is a single TCR beta chain. Its antigen is currently unknown. This record belongs to a study of cytomegalovirus exposure and HLA in healthy donors. Looking at the study overall: An analysis done earlier identified 90 million to 120 million unique TCR beta sequences from about 179 million T cells.

The study ran its PCR with 60 Vbeta and 13 Jbeta primers. Clones were read by immunoSEQ multiplex PCR, and TCRdb kept only the in-frame ones, dropping some. This repertoire shows 65,000 or so clones, around 62% found once; its top ten account for around 2.8%. It was healthy bone marrow donors who served as donors. General study points: Presence/absence analyses rested on an assumption that sequencing depth was roughly uniform across donors.

Germline-derived CDR1 and CDR2 are SGHVS and FNYEAQ. This CDR3 spans 19 amino acids. V lost 2 bases and J lost 0; bases outside the gene matches: 8. The sample taken for sequencing was PBMCs. The sequence was obtained from a young man in good health and CMV-seronegative. The chain joins TRBV7-6 to TRBJ2-3, with 13 bases matching TRBD2. In nucleotides, the CDR3 is TGTGCCAGCAGCTTAATTCTTGGGACTAGCGGGGAGAGCACAGATACGCAGTATTTT. Translating gives CASSLILGTSGESTDTQYF.